These T cell receptor beta chains were read from a single sample in a study of siplizumab effects on memory and regulatory T cells. This table comes from immunoSEQ multiplex PCR, and its TCRdb copy is limited to in-frame clones, with some not included. Of about 100,000 clones in the sample, less than 95% are singletons; the top ten hold over 1%. Sequencing input: non-Treg CD4+ T cells sorted from blood. Receptors were obtained from a human donor in good health. CDR3s include the opening cysteine and the closing phenylalanine or tryptophan. D genes are given only for firm matches.

j_gene	v_gene	d_gene	CDR3aa	CDR3nt
TRBJ1-1	TRBV4-1	-	CASSPRTTEKTKAFF	TGCGCCAGCAGCCCTCGGACAACCGAGAAGACGAAGGCTTTCTTT
TRBJ1-1	TRBV5-4	TRBD1	CASSSDRGLGKPFF	TGTGCCAGCAGCTCGGACAGGGGGCTAGGTAAACCTTTCTTT
TRBJ2-2	TRBV19	-	CASYLGTAFSTGELFF	TGTGCCAGTTACCTCGGGACGGCTTTTTCCACCGGGGAGCTGTTTTTT
TRBJ1-2	TRBV9	-	CASSVAGNYGYTF	TGTGCCAGCAGCGTAGCCGGAAACTATGGCTACACCTTC
TRBJ1-1	TRBV7-3	-	CASSQQKNTEAFF	TGTGCCAGCAGCCAACAGAAGAACACTGAAGCTTTCTTT
TRBJ1-1	TRBV5-8	-	CASSFQGLVNTEAFF	TGTGCCAGCAGCTTCCAGGGTCTCGTGAACACTGAAGCTTTCTTT
TRBJ2-4	TRBV19	TRBD2	CASSIWEGSAKNIQYF	TGTGCCAGTAGTATATGGGAGGGATCGGCCAAAAACATTCAGTACTTC
TRBJ2-7	TRBV5-4	TRBD2	CASSLKTSGNYEQYF	TGTGCCAGCAGCTTGAAAACTAGCGGGAACTACGAGCAGTACTTC
TRBJ2-4	TRBV11-2	-	CASSQLTGLNIQYF	TGTGCCAGCAGCCAATTGACAGGTTTAAACATTCAGTACTTC
TRBJ1-5	TRBV27	-	CASSLIPVSRGPQHF	TGTGCCAGCAGTTTGATTCCAGTTTCTCGTGGGCCCCAGCATTTT